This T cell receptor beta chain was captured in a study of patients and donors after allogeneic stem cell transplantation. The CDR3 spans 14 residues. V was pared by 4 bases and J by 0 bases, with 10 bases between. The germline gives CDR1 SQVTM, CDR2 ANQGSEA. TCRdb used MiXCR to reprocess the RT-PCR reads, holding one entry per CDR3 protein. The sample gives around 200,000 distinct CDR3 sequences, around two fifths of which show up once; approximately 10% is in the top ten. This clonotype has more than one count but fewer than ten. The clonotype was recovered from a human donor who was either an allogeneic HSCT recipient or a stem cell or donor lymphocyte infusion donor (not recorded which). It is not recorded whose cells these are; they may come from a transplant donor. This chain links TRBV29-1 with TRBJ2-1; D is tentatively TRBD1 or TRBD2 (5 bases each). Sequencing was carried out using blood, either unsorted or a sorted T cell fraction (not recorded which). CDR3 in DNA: TGCAGCGTTGCTCCAGGGAGCTCCTACAATGAGCAGTTCTTC. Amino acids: CSVAPGSSYNEQFF.